What follows describes a single T cell receptor beta chain. The antigen this receptor binds is unknown. Nothing much larger sits one base from this clone, and base qualities are not available. Systemically healthy Caucasian individuals from Russia, 35 to 40 in total and aged about 6 to 100 years, were included as donors. Each donor gave 8 to 10 milliliters of peripheral blood, drawn into EDTA-treated Vacutainer tubes. Ficoll-Paque density-gradient centrifugation was used to isolate PBMCs, with at least 6 million per sample. Total RNA was extracted from PBMCs with Trizol reagent, with at least 6 micrograms obtained per sample. For every donor, flow cytometry on a PBMC aliquot measured the percentage of naive CD45RAhigh/CD27high T cells. Looking up the germline V gene yields CDR1 SGHTA and CDR2 FQGNSA. The junction shows trimming of 0 bases on V and 4 bases on J, plus 16 bases between the germline ends. Its CDR3 holds 16 amino acids, cysteine through phenylalanine. The kept DNA is CDR3 alone, 48 bases in frame from the first base.

The sample originates from a study of blood T cells in healthy people across ages (dated by TCRdb to the mid-2010s). Study-wide context: In model experiments, template switching captured roughly one uniquely barcoded TCR beta cDNA molecule for every two T cells. Age-related changes in TCR beta repertoire diversity were measured in the study by deep sequencing normalized with unique cDNA molecular identifiers. The donors were split into four age groups: young (average 16 years), middle-aged (roughly 39), aged (approximately 60) and long-lived (approximately 89). To avoid experimental bias, donors of different ages were randomly spread across the sequencing lanes. Two additional independent replicas of 1 million unique cDNA reads from the same blood draw were analyzed for two donors (one aged 18 to 30 and one aged 80 or older).

Receptor libraries were prepared by 5' RACE. Sequencing relied on an Illumina HiSeq 2500. The second PCR ran for roughly 7 to 11 cycles and used a J-beta primer mix along with a sample-barcoded 5' primer. Each TCR beta cDNA molecule received a unique molecular identifier from a template-switch 5' adaptor carrying 12 random nucleotides. Each sample yielded at least 2.5 million CDR3-containing paired-end reads. All of the RNA was converted into first-strand cDNA using the Mint cDNA synthesis kit, with a TRBC-specific oligonucleotide serving as the primer. Following uracil-DNA glycosylase treatment, all cDNA underwent a first 18-cycle PCR with the universal primers M1SS and BC2_uni_R. The study's own analysis went as follows. For normalization, 1 million high-quality reads, each with a distinct molecular identifier, were randomly selected from each sample. Reads sharing molecular identifiers were discarded rather than binned into consensus sequences. CDR3 identification, clonotype clustering and error correction used MiTCR with a Q25 quality threshold and the strictest error-elimination algorithm. A nonparametric unseen species model with Euler transformation was used to estimate a lower bound on total TCR beta diversity. TCRdb itself trimmed the public reads at Q25 with fastp, ran MiXCR and retained productive beta chains. When rows share a CDR3 protein, they turn into one entry using the most common DNA and genes. V and J calls and clone size were set by TCRdb, not the authors. The sample table contains roughly 1.4 million distinct CDR3 sequences; only one count was recorded for 59% of them. The ten largest clones represent 6.5% to 8.5% of the sample.

Summary of the overall study and its limitations: As age increased, observed TCR beta diversity per million T cells dropped in a roughly linear way, and a significant reduction was already evident by age 40. Estimates of total diversity from one million sequenced T cells were regarded as lower bounds and underestimates. Donor CMV infection status was unknown, potentially confounding age-related changes in expanded clonotypes. There was a strong correlation between observed TCR beta diversity and the percentage of naive T cells measured by flow cytometry. Conclusive comparison of naive and antigen-experienced compartments was prevented by the profiling of bulk unsorted PBMCs. Compared with the aged group, the long-lived group had more naive CD4+ T cells, fewer expanded clones and increased TCR diversity, suggesting age selection.

The material sequenced was blood. The chain is made from TRBV7-2 and TRBJ2-7, with the D call perhaps TRBD1 or TRBD2, each one matching 6 bases. This sequence was found in a man between 18 and 35 years old in good health. The nucleotide sequence is given as TGTGCCAGCAGCTTAGCGGGGGGCGTCATGGGGTACGAGCAGTACTTC. Protein translation: CASSLAGGVMGYEQYF. Supplemented by the reference TRBV7-2 and TRBJ2-7 proteins around the CDR3, the complete variable domain is GAGVSQSPSNKVTEKGKDVELRCDPISGHTALYWYRQSLGQGLEFLIYFQGNSAPDKSGLPSDRFSAERTGGSVSTLTIQRTQQEDSAVYLCASSLAGGVMGYEQYFGPGTRLTVT.